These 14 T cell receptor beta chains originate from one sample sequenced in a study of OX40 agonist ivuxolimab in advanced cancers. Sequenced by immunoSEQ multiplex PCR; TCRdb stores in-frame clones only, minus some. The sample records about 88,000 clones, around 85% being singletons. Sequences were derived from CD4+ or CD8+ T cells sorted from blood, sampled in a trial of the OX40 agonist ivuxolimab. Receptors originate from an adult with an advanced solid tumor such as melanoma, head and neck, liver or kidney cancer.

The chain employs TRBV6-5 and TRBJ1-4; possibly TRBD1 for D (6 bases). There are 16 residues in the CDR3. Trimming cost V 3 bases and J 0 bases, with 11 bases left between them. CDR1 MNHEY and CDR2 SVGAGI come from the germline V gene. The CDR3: CASSYTGTATNEKLFF. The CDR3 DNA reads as TGTGCCAGCAGTTATACAGGGACGGCAACTAATGAAAAACTGTTTTTT.

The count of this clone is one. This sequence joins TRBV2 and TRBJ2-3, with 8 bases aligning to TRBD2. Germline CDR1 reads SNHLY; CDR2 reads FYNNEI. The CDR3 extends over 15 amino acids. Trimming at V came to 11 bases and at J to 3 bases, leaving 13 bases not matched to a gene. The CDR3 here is CASGRAGDLTDTQYF. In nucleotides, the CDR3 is TGTGCCTCGGGCAGAGCGGGAGATCTGACAGATACGCAGTATTTT.

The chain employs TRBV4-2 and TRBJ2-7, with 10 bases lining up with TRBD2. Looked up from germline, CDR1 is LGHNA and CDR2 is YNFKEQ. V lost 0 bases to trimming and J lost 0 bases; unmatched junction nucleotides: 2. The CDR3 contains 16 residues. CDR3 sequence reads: CASSQEASGSSYEQYF. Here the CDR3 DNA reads TGTGCCAGCAGCCAAGAGGCTAGCGGGAGCTCCTACGAGCAGTACTTC.

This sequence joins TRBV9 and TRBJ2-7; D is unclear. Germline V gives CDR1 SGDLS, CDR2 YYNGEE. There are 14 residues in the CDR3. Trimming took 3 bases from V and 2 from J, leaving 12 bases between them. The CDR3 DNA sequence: TGTGCCAGCAGCGCCTCTACAGTGACCTACGAGCAGTACTTC. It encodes CASSASTVTYEQYF.

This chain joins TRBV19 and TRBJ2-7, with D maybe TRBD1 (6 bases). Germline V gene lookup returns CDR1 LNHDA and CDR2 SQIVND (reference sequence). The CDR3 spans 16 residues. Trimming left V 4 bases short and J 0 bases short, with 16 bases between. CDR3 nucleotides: TGTGCCAGTAGTAGCAGAGGGCAGGGACACTCCTACGAGCAGTACTTC. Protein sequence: CASSSRGQGHSYEQYF.

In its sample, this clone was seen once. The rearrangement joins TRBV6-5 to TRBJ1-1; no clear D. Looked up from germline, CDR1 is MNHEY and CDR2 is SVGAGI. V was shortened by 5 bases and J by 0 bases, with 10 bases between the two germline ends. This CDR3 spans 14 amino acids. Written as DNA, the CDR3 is TGTGCCAGCAGTGCCCAGGTCCTGAACACTGAAGCTTTCTTT. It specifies CASSAQVLNTEAFF.

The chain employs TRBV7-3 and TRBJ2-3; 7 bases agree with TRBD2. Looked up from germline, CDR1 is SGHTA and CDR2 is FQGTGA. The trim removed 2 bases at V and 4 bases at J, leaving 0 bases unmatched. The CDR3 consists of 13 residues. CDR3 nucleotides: TGTGCCAGCAGCTTACGGGGGGCAGATACGCAGTATTTT. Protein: CASSLRGADTQYF.

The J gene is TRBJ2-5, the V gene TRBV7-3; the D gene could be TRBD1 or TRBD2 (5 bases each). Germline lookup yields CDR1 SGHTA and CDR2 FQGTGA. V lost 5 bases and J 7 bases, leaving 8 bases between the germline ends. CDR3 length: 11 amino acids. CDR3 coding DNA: TGTGCCAGCAGCAATGGGGGGACCCAGTACTTC. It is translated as CASSNGGTQYF.

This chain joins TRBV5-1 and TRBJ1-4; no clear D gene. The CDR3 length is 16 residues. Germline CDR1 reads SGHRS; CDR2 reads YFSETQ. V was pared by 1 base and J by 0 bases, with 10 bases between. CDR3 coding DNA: TGCGCCAGCAGCTTGATGGGATTCCCAACTAATGAAAAACTGTTTTTT. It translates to CASSLMGFPTNEKLFF.

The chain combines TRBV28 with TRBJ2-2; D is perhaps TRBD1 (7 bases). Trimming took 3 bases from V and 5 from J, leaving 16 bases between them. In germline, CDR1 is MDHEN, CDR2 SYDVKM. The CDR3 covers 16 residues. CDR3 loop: CASSFGGGGGTGELFF. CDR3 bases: TGTGCCAGCAGTTTCGGAGGGGGCGGTGGGACCGGGGAGCTGTTTTTT.

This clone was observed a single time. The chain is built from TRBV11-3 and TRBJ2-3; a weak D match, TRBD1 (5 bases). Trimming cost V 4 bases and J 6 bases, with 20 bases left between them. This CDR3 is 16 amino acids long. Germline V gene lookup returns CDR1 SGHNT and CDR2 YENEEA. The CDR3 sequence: CASSSGHRLEPDTQYF. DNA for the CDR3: TGTGCCAGCAGCTCCGGACACCGCCTCGAGCCGGATACGCAGTATTTT.

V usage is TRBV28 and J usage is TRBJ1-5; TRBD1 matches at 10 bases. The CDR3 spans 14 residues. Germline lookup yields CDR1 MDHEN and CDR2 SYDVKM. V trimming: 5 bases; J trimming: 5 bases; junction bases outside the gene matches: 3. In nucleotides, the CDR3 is TGTGCCAGCAGTCCCGGGACAGGGGATCAGCCCCAGCATTTT. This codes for CASSPGTGDQPQHF.

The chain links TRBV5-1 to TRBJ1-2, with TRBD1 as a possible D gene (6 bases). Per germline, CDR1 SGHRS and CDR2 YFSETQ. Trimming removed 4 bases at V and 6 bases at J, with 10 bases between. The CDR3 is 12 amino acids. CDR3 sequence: CASSASGDGYTF. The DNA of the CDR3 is TGCGCCAGCAGCGCTTCAGGGGATGGCTACACCTTC.

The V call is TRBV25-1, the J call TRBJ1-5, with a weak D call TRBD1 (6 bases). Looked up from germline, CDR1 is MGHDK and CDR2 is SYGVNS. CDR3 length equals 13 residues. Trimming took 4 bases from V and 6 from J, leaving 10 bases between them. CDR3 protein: CASSGGASQPQHF. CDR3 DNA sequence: TGTGCCAGCAGTGGGGGGGCAAGTCAGCCCCAGCATTTT.